Listed here are 15 T cell receptor beta chains from one sample, sequenced in a study of control samples from healthy donors and cancer patients. TCRdb's table, derived via immunoSEQ multiplex PCR, lists solely in-frame clones and lacks some. The sample lists over 80,000 clones, roughly 91% occurring once. The sample taken for sequencing was blood. All receptors come from a man under 40 in good health.

The rearrangement uses TRBV5-4 and TRBJ2-1; 7 bases line up with TRBD2. The CDR3 has 15 amino acids. J lost 6 bases, V lost 0 bases, and 6 bases had no gene match. The germline V gene has CDR1 SGHNT and CDR2 YYREEE (reference sequence). The CDR3 loop reads CASSLGGGSSNEQFF. The DNA of the CDR3 is TGTGCCAGCAGCTTGGGCGGGGGAAGCTCCAATGAGCAGTTCTTC.

The chain is built from TRBV4-3 and TRBJ1-3, with D perhaps TRBD1 (6 bases). The V and J ends lost 1 base and 0 bases respectively, with 16 bases between them. Looked up from germline, CDR1 is LGHNA and CDR2 is YSLEER. The CDR3 totals 18 residues. Here the CDR3 DNA reads TGCGCCAGCAGCCAAGGGCTCGGAGGACAGACCTCTGGAAACACCATATATTTT. Residues: CASSQGLGGQTSGNTIYF.

The chain has TRBV19 and TRBJ2-7, with 7 positions matching TRBD1. In germline, CDR1 is LNHDA, CDR2 SQIVND (reference sequence). There are 15 residues in the CDR3. V dropped 5 bases and J dropped 2; count of bases not matched to a gene: 9. The CDR3 loop reads CASSPEPGTAYEQYF. CDR3 in DNA: TGTGCCAGTAGTCCTGAACCAGGGACAGCCTACGAGCAGTACTTC.

The gene calls are TRBV7-9 and TRBJ2-5; 9 nucleotides match TRBD1. Germline V gene lookup returns CDR1 SEHNR and CDR2 FQNEAQ (reference sequence). Losses at the gene ends were 3 bases for V and 4 bases for J; bases not matched to a gene: 3. This CDR3 is built from 14 residues. CDR3 in amino acids: CASSFGQGLETQYF. The DNA of the CDR3 is TGTGCCAGCAGCTTCGGACAGGGGTTAGAGACCCAGTACTTC. The complete variable domain, with remaining parts taken from reference TRBV7-9 and TRBJ2-5, reads DTGVSQNPRHKITKRGQNVTFRCDPISEHNRLYWYRQTLGQGPEFLTYFQNEAQLEKSRLLSDRFSAERPKGSFSTLEIQRTEQGDSAMYLCASSFGQGLETQYFGPGTRLLVL.

Of note for this clone: One junction end disagrees with the germline gene, perhaps due to a read error. V usage is TRBV28 and J usage is TRBJ2-3; weak D call: TRBD2 (6 bases). The germline gives CDR1 MDHEN, CDR2 SYDVKM. This CDR3 region has 17 residues. The CDR3 is CASSPTPGVAVQDAQYF. The DNA for the CDR3 is TGTGCCAGCAGTCCCACCCCGGGAGTAGCGGTGCAAGATGCGCAGTATTTT.

The chain uses TRBV5-6 and TRBJ1-1; weak D call: TRBD1 (5 bases). The CDR3 totals 12 residues. V shed 1 base and J shed 7 bases, with 8 bases lying between them. The germline V gene has CDR1 SGHDT and CDR2 YYEEEE. The CDR3 coding sequence is TGTGCCAGCAGCTTGATGCAGGGTGAAGCTTTCTTT. This sequence encodes CASSLMQGEAFF.

The V gene is TRBV7-9, the J gene TRBJ2-7; 11 bases agree with TRBD2. V lost 6 bases, J lost 7 bases, and 8 bases stayed unmatched. Germline V gene lookup returns CDR1 SEHNR and CDR2 FQNEAQ (reference sequence). The CDR3 length is 14 residues. CDR3: CASRLSSGGPEQYF. The CDR3 bases are TGTGCCAGCAGGCTCTCTAGCGGGGGGCCGGAGCAGTACTTC.

The rearrangement joins TRBV5-4 to TRBJ2-7, with TRBD2 matching over 10 bases. Per the germline V gene, CDR1 is SGHNT and CDR2 is YYREEE (reference sequence). This CDR3 comprises 15 residues. Germline trimming cut 4 bases from V and 5 bases from J; bases unmatched to any gene: 9. Here the CDR3 reads CASSLRAGGSDEQYF. The CDR3 DNA follows: TGTGCCAGCAGCCTAAGAGCGGGAGGGTCCGACGAGCAGTACTTC. Based on the CDR3 plus reference TRBV5-4 and TRBJ2-7, the full variable domain is ETGVTQSPTHLIKTRGQQVTLRCSSQSGHNTVSWYQQALGQGPQFIFQYYREEENGRGNFPPRFSGLQFPNYSSELNVNALELDDSALYLCASSLRAGGSDEQYFGPGTRLTVT.

The chain recombines TRBV5-1 with TRBJ2-5; tentative D call: TRBD2 (6 bases). V lost 1 base, J lost 2 bases, and 15 bases lay in between. Germline assignment: CDR1 SGHRS and CDR2 YFSETQ. The CDR3 is 16 amino acids. The CDR3 here is CASSLSPSEMQETQYF. CDR3 coding DNA: TGCGCCAGCAGCTTGTCGCCTAGCGAGATGCAAGAGACCCAGTACTTC.

The rearrangement uses TRBV2 and TRBJ2-7; D not certain. CDR3 length: 11 amino acids. V was trimmed by 6 bases and J by 7 bases, leaving 10 bases between them. The germline gives CDR1 SNHLY, CDR2 FYNNEI. CDR3 protein: CASSVVGEQYF. Here the CDR3 DNA reads TGTGCCAGCAGCGTGGTAGGGGAGCAGTACTTC.

The V call is TRBV5-1, the J call TRBJ1-2; 10 bases match TRBD1. From germline, CDR1 is SGHRS and CDR2 YFSETQ. CDR3 length: 14 amino acids. Losses at the gene ends were 2 bases for V and 4 bases for J; bases not matched to a gene: 2. This chain's CDR3 is CASSLGTGVYGYTF. CDR3 DNA sequence: TGCGCCAGCAGCTTAGGGACAGGGGTCTATGGCTACACCTTC.

The genes are TRBV24-1 and TRBJ2-3; maybe TRBD2 (5 bases). Germline V lookup: CDR1 KGHDR, CDR2 SFDVKD. This CDR3 has 14 amino acids. Deletions cut 6 bases from V and 1 base from J, with 10 bases between. Here the CDR3 reads CATSIGVGTDTQYF. The DNA for the CDR3 is TGTGCCACCAGTATCGGGGTGGGCACAGATACGCAGTATTTT.

CDR3 DNA: TGTGCCAGCAGTTACTCGATGGGACAGGCTAATGAAAAACTGTTTTTT. It is translated as CASSYSMGQANEKLFF. The V gene is TRBV6-2 or TRBV6-3, the J gene TRBJ1-4; TRBD1 matches at 8 bases. Trimming took 0 bases from V and 3 from J; bases not matched to a gene: 3. The CDR3 runs to 16 residues. The germline gives CDR1 MNHEY, CDR2 SVGEGT.

This sequence joins TRBV5-8 and TRBJ1-5, with D unresolved. V gave up 2 bases and J gave up 3 bases, with 6 bases separating them. The V gene's germline CDR1 is SGHTS and CDR2 YDEGEE. The CDR3 runs 13 residues. CDR3 protein: CASSLYYNQPQHF. In nucleotides, the CDR3 is TGTGCCAGCAGCTTATACTACAATCAGCCCCAGCATTTT.

CDR3 region: CATSSGSGNYGYTF. For the CDR3, the DNA is TGTGCCACCAGCAGTGGGTCAGGGAACTATGGCTACACCTTC. This chain joins TRBV15 and TRBJ1-2; D might be TRBD1 (5 bases). V was cut by 3 bases and J by 2 bases, with 10 bases left in between. The CDR3 sequence is 14 residues long. The germline V gene has CDR1 LNHNV and CDR2 YYDKDF (reference sequence).